The 8 T cell receptor beta chains reported below all come from one sample, sequenced in a study of T cell responses to AZD1222 COVID-19 vaccine. Some clones are missing from TCRdb's copy, which holds only in-frame ones; the method was immunoSEQ multiplex PCR. The table shows 80,000 to 100,000 clones, with around 90% occurring only once. Sequencing used peripheral blood, obtained on day 0 of AZD1222 vaccination. The source is an adult in good health.

The chain is built from TRBV19 and TRBJ1-5, with 8 bases matching TRBD1. V was clipped by 3 bases and J by 4 bases; unmatched bases: 5. The CDR3 is 15 amino acids. Germline V gives CDR1 LNHDA, CDR2 SQIVND (reference sequence). The CDR3: CASSMTGVSNQPQHF. DNA for the CDR3: TGTGCCAGTAGTATGACAGGGGTTAGTAATCAGCCCCAGCATTTT.

The genes are TRBV11-2 and TRBJ1-5; D unclear. The CDR3 is made up of 13 amino acids. V was shortened by 0 bases and J by 6 bases, with 6 bases between the two germline ends. Germline CDR1 and CDR2: SGHAT and FQNNGV. The CDR3, as DNA: TGTGCCAGCAGCTTAGAAAGAAGTCAGCCCCAGCATTTT. It translates to CASSLERSQPQHF.

This clone was seen just once. This chain links TRBV19 with TRBJ2-3, with D possibly being TRBD1 or TRBD2 (5 bases each). Germline V gene sequence: CDR1 LNHDA, CDR2 SQIVND (reference sequence). The CDR3 runs to 14 residues. Trimming pared 4 bases from V and 2 bases from J, leaving 10 bases between. The CDR3: CASSRDGFTDTQYF. In DNA, the CDR3 is TGTGCCAGTAGTAGGGACGGATTCACAGATACGCAGTATTTT. Together with reference TRBV19 and TRBJ2-3, the CDR3 gives the full variable domain: DGGITQSPKYLFRKEGQNVTLSCEQNLNHDAMYWYRQDPGQGLRLIYYSQIVNDFQKGDIAEGYSVSREKKESFPLTVTSAQKNPTAFYLCASSRDGFTDTQYFGPGTRLTVL.

V and J are TRBV11-3 and TRBJ2-1; 7 positions match TRBD1. Germline values: CDR1 SGHNT, CDR2 YENEEA. V dropped 5 bases and J dropped 8; count of bases not matched to a gene: 9. The CDR3 length is 14 residues. The CDR3 loop is CASSTRQGGYEQFF. DNA for the CDR3: TGTGCCAGCAGCACCAGACAGGGTGGCTATGAGCAGTTCTTC. Drawing the rest from reference TRBV11-3 and TRBJ2-1, the complete variable domain is EAGVVQSPRYKIIEKKQPVAFWCNPISGHNTLYWYLQNLGQGPELLIRYENEEAVDDSQLPKDRFSAERLKGVDSTLKIQPAELGDSAVYLCASSTRQGGYEQFFGPGTRLTVL.

This chain links TRBV11-1 with TRBJ2-3; TRBD1 is a possible D gene (6 bases). This CDR3 is 14 amino acids long. Germline V gene sequence: CDR1 SGHAT, CDR2 FQDESV (reference sequence). V lost 6 bases and J lost 2, with 12 bases in between. The CDR3, as DNA: TGTGCCAGCAGGGTTGGACAGACCACAGATACGCAGTATTTT. This translates into CASRVGQTTDTQYF. The full variable domain, its missing parts supplied by reference TRBV11-1 and TRBJ2-3, is EAEVAQSPRYKITEKSQAVAFWCDPISGHATLYWYRQILGQGPELLVQFQDESVVDDSQLPKDRFSAERLKGVDSTLKIQPAELGDSAMYLCASRVGQTTDTQYFGPGTRLTVL.

The chain links TRBV28 to TRBJ1-1, with D unresolved. Germline V gene data show CDR1 as MDHEN and CDR2 as SYDVKM. The CDR3 is 14 amino acids. Between the trimmed V and J ends, which lost 10 bases and 6 bases, there was a span of 21 bases. The CDR3 protein is CATVPVVPSPEAFF. In DNA, the CDR3 is TGTGCCACCGTCCCAGTGGTCCCTTCGCCTGAAGCTTTCTTT.

The rearrangement joins TRBV5-1 to TRBJ2-3; 8 positions match TRBD2. This CDR3 contains 15 residues. Germline CDR1 and CDR2: SGHRS and YFSETQ. J lost 1 base, V lost 2 bases, and 3 bases had no gene match. CDR3 in DNA: TGCGCCAGCAGCTTAGCGGGAGTCGGCACAGATACGCAGTATTTT. The encoded protein is CASSLAGVGTDTQYF.

V gene TRBV5-1 combines with J gene TRBJ2-5; 7 nucleotides match TRBD1. V was pared by 3 bases and J by 2 bases, with 7 bases of the junction left unmatched. This CDR3 is 15 amino acids long. The germline CDR1 and CDR2 sequences are SGHRS and YFSETQ. The CDR3 region has the DNA TGCGCCAGCAGCTCCGGGACAGTCCGGCAAGAGACCCAGTACTTC. This gives the protein CASSSGTVRQETQYF.